These T cell receptor beta chains were read from a single sample in a study of cytomegalovirus exposure and HLA in healthy donors. Produced via immunoSEQ multiplex PCR; TCRdb's table is partial and in-frame only. The sample lists about 200,000 clones, 79% occurring once. Sequenced material: PBMCs. These receptors all stem from a girl under 18 in good health and CMV-seropositive. Both conserved end residues are part of each CDR3. The D gene is left open where the match is weak. Expanded clones get a size class; other rows say once, few or many, or leave the size out.

>TRBJ2-7|.|TRBD2|TRBV10-3
CAISDSGGVYEQYF
TGTGCCATCAGTGATTCGGGGGGGGTTTACGAGCAGTACTTC
>TRBJ2-7|.|TRBD1|TRBV4-3
CASSQPYRGPSSYEQYF
TGCGCCAGCAGCCAACCATACAGGGGACCGAGCTCCTACGAGCAGTACTTC
>TRBJ1-4|.|TRBD1|TRBV5-5
CASSFGTGGATNEKLFF
TGTGCCAGCAGCTTCGGGACAGGGGGAGCAACTAATGAAAAACTGTTTTTT
>TRBJ1-5|.|TRBD1|TRBV6-5
CASSQRQGGNQPQHF
TGTGCCAGCAGTCAGCGACAGGGGGGCAATCAGCCCCAGCATTTT
>TRBJ1-1|.|.|TRBV6-4
CASSDSGGATEAFF
TGTGCCAGCAGTGACTCGGGTGGGGCCACTGAAGCTTTCTTT
>TRBJ1-1|.|.|TRBV10-1
CASSEGTGGTDTEAFF
TGCGCCAGCAGTGAGGGAACTGGGGGGACCGACACTGAAGCTTTCTTT
>TRBJ1-6|.|.|TRBV27
CASMLGRHNSPLHF
TGTGCCAGCATGTTGGGCCGGCATAATTCACCCCTCCACTTT
>TRBJ2-1|.|.|TRBV4-3
CASSQDLPRGSYNEQFF
TGCGCCAGCAGCCAAGATCTTCCCAGAGGGTCCTACAATGAGCAGTTCTTC
>TRBJ2-5|.|.|TRBV18
CASSPTRQETQYF
TGTGCCAGCTCACCGACGAGGCAAGAGACCCAGTACTTC
>TRBJ1-2|.|.|TRBV5-4
CASSLRAGGPYGYTF
TGTGCCAGCAGCTTGAGAGCGGGCGGTCCCTATGGCTACACCTTC
>TRBJ2-2|many|.|TRBV4-3
CASRRDRFLTGELFF
TGCGCCAGCAGACGCGACAGATTCCTCACCGGGGAGCTGTTTTTT
>TRBJ2-7|.|.|TRBV7-9
CASSSPGSAYEQYF
TGTGCCAGCAGCTCCCCGGGGTCGGCCTACGAGCAGTACTTC
>TRBJ2-7|.|.|TRBV5-4
CASSFFSGAREQYF
TGTGCCAGCAGCTTCTTTTCAGGGGCCCGCGAGCAGTACTTC
>TRBJ1-6|.|TRBD1|TRBV5-6
CASSLGGQVVNSPLHF
TGTGCCAGCAGCTTGGGGGGACAGGTTGTCAATTCACCCCTCCACTTT
>TRBJ2-2|.|TRBD1|TRBV29-1
CSVEVLYLNRGPELFF
TGCAGCGTTGAAGTTCTCTACCTGAACAGGGGGCCGGAGCTGTTTTTT
>TRBJ2-5|.|.|TRBV11-2
CASSTRPRGIGAETQYF
TGTGCCAGCAGCACGCGCCCCCGCGGGATCGGGGCAGAGACCCAGTACTTC
>TRBJ2-3|.|.|TRBV2
CASSEARKNF
TGTGCCAGCAGTGAAGCGAGGAAGAATTTT
>TRBJ1-2|.|.|TRBV14
CASSRTQGIRYGYTF
TGTGCCAGCAGTAGGACCCAGGGGATTCGCTATGGCTACACCTTC
>TRBJ2-7|.|TRBD1|TRBV29-1
CSVAGTVTYEQYF
TGCAGCGTCGCCGGGACAGTCACCTACGAGCAGTACTTC
>TRBJ1-2|.|TRBD1|TRBV7-9
CASSQGGFGYTF
TGTGCCAGCAGTCAGGGGGGATTTGGCTACACCTTC
>TRBJ2-1|.|.|TRBV5-6
CASSQERQVQVF
TGTGCCAGCAGCCAGGAACGACAGGTCCAGGTCTTC
>TRBJ2-2|.|.|TRBV2
CASGLLGAGELFF
TGTGCCAGCGGGCTATTAGGGGCCGGGGAGCTGTTTTTT
>TRBJ1-6|.|.|TRBV6-5
CASTIQGNNSPLHF
TGTGCCAGCACCATACAGGGTAATAATTCACCCCTCCACTTT
>TRBJ2-3|.|.|TRBV4-2
CASSQVGGLNTDTQYF
TGTGCCAGCAGCCAAGTTGGTGGACTGAACACAGATACGCAGTATTTT
>TRBJ1-1|.|TRBD1|TRBV27
CASRITGGDTEAFF
TGTGCCAGCAGGATAACAGGGGGGGACACTGAAGCTTTCTTT
>TRBJ2-2|.|.|TRBV21-1
CASSKVWTARNTGELFF
TGTGCCAGCAGCAAAGTTTGGACAGCCAGGAACACCGGGGAGCTGTTTTTT
>TRBJ2-7|few|TRBD2|TRBV4-3
CASSRTGSGGSYEQYF
TGCGCCAGCAGCCGGACTGGTAGCGGGGGATCCTACGAGCAGTACTTC
>TRBJ2-7|.|TRBD2|TRBV30
CAWSLGLAGEQYF
TGTGCCTGGAGTCTAGGACTAGCAGGCGAGCAGTACTTC
>TRBJ2-3|.|TRBD1|TRBV27
CASSSRDRGQLDTQYF
TGTGCCAGCAGTTCCCGGGACAGGGGGCAGTTAGATACGCAGTATTTT
>TRBJ2-7|once|TRBD1|TRBV5-1
CASSLADRGGEQYF
TGCGCCAGCAGCTTGGCCGACAGGGGAGGCGAGCAGTACTTC
>TRBJ1-5|.|TRBD1|TRBV4-3
CASSQDGTGKGQPQHF
TGCGCCAGCAGCCAAGATGGGACAGGGAAGGGTCAGCCCCAGCATTTT
>TRBJ1-1|.|.|TRBV20-1
CSARAGSVAFF
TGCAGTGCTAGAGCGGGGTCTGTGGCTTTCTTT
>TRBJ2-7|.|TRBD2|TRBV15
CATSTLGGGGYEQYF
TGTGCCACCAGCACCCTCGGGGGGGGAGGCTACGAGCAGTACTTC
>TRBJ2-1|.|TRBD1|TRBV6-1
CASSEWGTGFYEQFF
TGTGCCAGCAGTGAATGGGGGACAGGGTTCTATGAGCAGTTCTTC
>TRBJ2-5|.|.|TRBV9
CASSVGTVLQETQYF
TGTGCCAGCAGCGTAGGGACAGTACTGCAAGAGACCCAGTACTTC
>TRBJ1-6|.|.|TRBV7-2
CASSLMFGNSPLHF
TGTGCCAGCAGCTTAATGTTCGGGAATTCACCCCTCCACTTT
>TRBJ1-1|.|TRBD1|TRBV7-2
CASSLHRGGGTEAFF
TGTGCCAGCAGCTTACACAGGGGCGGGGGGACTGAAGCTTTCTTT
>TRBJ1-1|.|.|TRBV30
CAWGRLNTEAFF
TGTGCCTGGGGGAGGTTGAACACTGAAGCTTTCTTT
>TRBJ2-5|.|.|TRBV4-3
CASSQDGLNRQETQYF
TGCGCCAGCAGCCAAGATGGTTTGAACAGACAAGAGACCCAGTACTTC
>TRBJ1-1|.|.|TRBV5-6
CASSFGSAEAFF
TGTGCCAGCAGCTTTGGCTCCGCTGAAGCTTTCTTT
>TRBJ2-1|.|TRBD2|TRBV11-2
CASSSQLAVSYNEQFF
TGTGCCAGCAGTTCCCAGCTAGCGGTGTCCTACAATGAGCAGTTCTTC
>TRBJ1-5|.|.|TRBV5-6
CASSLAAVSNQPQHF
TGTGCCAGCAGCTTGGCAGCGGTGAGCAATCAGCCCCAGCATTTT
>TRBJ2-5|few|TRBD2|TRBV2
CASSASGTSDGPGTQYF
TGTGCCAGCAGCGCATCCGGGACTAGCGATGGGCCGGGGACCCAGTACTTC
>TRBJ1-2|.|TRBD1|TRBV19
CASTGQVGGSYTF
TGTGCCAGTACGGGACAGGTTGGCGGGAGCTACACCTTC
>TRBJ1-6|.|.|TRBV7-2
CASSLKRQNSPLHF
TGTGCCAGCAGCTTAAAACGCCAGAATTCACCCCTCCACTTT
>TRBJ1-3|once|.|TRBV15
CATSKREKFSGNTIYF
TGTGCCACCAGCAAAAGGGAGAAGTTCTCTGGAAACACCATATATTTT
>TRBJ1-2|.|TRBD1|TRBV30
CAKQGPNYGYTF
TGTGCCAAACAGGGGCCTAACTATGGCTACACCTTC
>TRBJ1-5|.|.|TRBV5-6
CASSLDRGNQPQHF
TGTGCCAGCAGCTTGGACAGGGGCAATCAGCCCCAGCATTTT
>TRBJ2-7|.|TRBD1|TRBV4-1
CASSRMRGQAYEQYF
TGCGCCAGCAGCCGAATGCGGGGACAGGCCTACGAGCAGTACTTC
>TRBJ1-1|.|.|TRBV7-9
CASSAYRVNTEAFF
TGTGCCAGCAGCGCCTACAGGGTGAACACTGAAGCTTTCTTT
>TRBJ1-2|few|.|TRBV27
CASRTQAGGANYGYTF
TGTGCCAGCAGGACGCAGGCTGGGGGCGCAAACTATGGCTACACCTTC
>TRBJ2-2|.|TRBD2|TRBV6-4
CASSEFERGNTGELFF
TGTGCCAGCAGTGAGTTTGAGCGGGGAAACACCGGGGAGCTGTTTTTT
>TRBJ2-3|.|.|TRBV5-6
CASSLQGPTDTQYF
TGTGCCAGCAGCTTGCAGGGCCCCACAGATACGCAGTATTTT